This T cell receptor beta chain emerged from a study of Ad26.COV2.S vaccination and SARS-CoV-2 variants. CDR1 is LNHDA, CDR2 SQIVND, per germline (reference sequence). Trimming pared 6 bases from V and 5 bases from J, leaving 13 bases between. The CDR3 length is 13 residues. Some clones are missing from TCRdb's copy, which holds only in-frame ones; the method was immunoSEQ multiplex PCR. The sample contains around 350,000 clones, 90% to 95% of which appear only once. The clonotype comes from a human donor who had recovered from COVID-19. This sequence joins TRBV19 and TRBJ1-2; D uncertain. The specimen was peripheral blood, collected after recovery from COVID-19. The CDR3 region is CASSQGRLYGYTF. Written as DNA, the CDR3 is TGTGCCAGTAGCCAAGGGCGGTTATATGGCTACACCTTC.